This T cell receptor beta chain was captured in a study of identical twins. This clonotype has more than one count but fewer than ten. This CDR3 is 15 amino acids long. V was pared by 6 bases and J by 10 bases, with 11 bases of the junction left unmatched. In germline, CDR1 is LNHNV, CDR2 YYDKDF (reference sequence). MiXCR, applied by TCRdb to the 5' RACE reads, yields one record per CDR3 protein. The sample gives a few hundred thousand distinct CDR3 sequences, 7% to 9.5% of which show up once; 7.5% to 9.5% is in the top ten. The rearrangement uses TRBV15 and TRBJ2-1; 11 nucleotides match TRBD2. Sample: naive T cells sorted from blood. This TCR came from a woman between 45 and 60 years old in good health. The CDR3 bases are TGTGCCACCAGTCAACGTAGCGGGAGGGATGGGGAGCAGTTCTTC. It encodes CATSQRSGRDGEQFF.